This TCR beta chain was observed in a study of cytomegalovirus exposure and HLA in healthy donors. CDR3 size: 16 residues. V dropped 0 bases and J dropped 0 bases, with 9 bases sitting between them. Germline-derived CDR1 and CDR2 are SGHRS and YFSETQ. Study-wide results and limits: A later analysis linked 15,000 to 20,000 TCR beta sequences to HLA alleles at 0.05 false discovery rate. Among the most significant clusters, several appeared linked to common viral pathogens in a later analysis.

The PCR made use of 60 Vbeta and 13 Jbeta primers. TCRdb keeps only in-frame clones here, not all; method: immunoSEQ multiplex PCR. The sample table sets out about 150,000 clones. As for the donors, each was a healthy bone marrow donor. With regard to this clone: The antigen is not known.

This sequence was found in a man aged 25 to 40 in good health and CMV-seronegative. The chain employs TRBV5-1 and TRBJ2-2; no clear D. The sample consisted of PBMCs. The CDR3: CASSLDGGANTGELFF. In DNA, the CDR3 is TGCGCCAGCAGCTTGGATGGTGGAGCGAACACCGGGGAGCTGTTTTTT.